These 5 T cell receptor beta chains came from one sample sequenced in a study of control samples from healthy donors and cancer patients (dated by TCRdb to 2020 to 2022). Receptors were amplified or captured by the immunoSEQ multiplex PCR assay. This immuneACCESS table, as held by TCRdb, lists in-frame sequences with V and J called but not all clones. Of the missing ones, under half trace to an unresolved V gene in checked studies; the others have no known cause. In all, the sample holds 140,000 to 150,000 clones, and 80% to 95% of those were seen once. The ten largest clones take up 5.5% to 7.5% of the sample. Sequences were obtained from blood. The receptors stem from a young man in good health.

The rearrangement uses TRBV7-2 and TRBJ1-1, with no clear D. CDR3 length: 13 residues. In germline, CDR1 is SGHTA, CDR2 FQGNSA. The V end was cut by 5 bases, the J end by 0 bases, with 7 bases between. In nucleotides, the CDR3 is TGTGCCAGCAGCCCCCGGGTGAACACTGAAGCTTTCTTT. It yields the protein CASSPRVNTEAFF.

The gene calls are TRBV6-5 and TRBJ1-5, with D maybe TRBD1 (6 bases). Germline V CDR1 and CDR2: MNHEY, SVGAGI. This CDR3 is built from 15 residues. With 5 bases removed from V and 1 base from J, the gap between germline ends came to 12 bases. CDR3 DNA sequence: TGTGCCAGCAGTCCCGGAGGGGGGAGCAATCAGCCCCAGCATTTT. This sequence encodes CASSPGGGSNQPQHF.

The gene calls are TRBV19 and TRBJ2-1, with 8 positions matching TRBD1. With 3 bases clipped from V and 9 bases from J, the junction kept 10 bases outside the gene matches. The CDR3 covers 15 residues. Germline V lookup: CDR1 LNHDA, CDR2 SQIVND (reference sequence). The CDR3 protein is CASSIGQGALGEQFF. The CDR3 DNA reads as TGTGCCAGTAGTATTGGTCAGGGGGCGTTAGGTGAGCAGTTCTTC.

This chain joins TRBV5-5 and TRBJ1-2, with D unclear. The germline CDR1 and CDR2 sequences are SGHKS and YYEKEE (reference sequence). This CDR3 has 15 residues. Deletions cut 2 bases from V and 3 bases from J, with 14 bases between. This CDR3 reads CASSLENTRHYGYTF. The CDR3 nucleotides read TGTGCCAGCAGCTTAGAAAATACAAGACACTATGGCTACACCTTC.

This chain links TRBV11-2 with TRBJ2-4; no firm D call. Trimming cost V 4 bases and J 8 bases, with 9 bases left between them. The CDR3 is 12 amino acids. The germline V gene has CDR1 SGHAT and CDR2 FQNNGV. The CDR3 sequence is CASSSSAYIQYF. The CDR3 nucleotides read TGTGCCAGCAGCTCCTCCGCGTACATTCAGTACTTC. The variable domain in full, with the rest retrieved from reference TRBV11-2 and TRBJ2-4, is EAGVAQSPRYKIIEKRQSVAFWCNPISGHATLYWYQQILGQGPKLLIQFQNNGVVDDSQLPKDRFSAERLKGVDSTLKIQPAKLEDSAVYLCASSSSAYIQYFGAGTRLSVL.